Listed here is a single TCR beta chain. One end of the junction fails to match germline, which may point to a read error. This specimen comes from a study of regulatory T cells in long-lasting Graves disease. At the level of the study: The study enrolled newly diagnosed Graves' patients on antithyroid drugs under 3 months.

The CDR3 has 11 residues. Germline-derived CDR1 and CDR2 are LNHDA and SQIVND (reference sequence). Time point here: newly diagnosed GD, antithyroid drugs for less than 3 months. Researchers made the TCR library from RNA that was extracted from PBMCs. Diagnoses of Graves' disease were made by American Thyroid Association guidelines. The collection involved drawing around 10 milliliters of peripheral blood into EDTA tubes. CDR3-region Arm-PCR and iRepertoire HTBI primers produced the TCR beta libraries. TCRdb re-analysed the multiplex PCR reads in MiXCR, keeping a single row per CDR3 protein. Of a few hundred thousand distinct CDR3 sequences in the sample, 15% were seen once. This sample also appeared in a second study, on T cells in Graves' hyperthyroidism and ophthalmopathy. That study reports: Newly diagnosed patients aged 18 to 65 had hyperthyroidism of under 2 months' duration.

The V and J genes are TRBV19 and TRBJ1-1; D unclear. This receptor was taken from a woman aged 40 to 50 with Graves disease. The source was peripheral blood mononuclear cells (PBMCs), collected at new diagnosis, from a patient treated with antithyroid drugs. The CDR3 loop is CASKMAGEVFF. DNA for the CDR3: TGTGCCAGTAAGATGGCAGGTGAAGTTTTCTTT.